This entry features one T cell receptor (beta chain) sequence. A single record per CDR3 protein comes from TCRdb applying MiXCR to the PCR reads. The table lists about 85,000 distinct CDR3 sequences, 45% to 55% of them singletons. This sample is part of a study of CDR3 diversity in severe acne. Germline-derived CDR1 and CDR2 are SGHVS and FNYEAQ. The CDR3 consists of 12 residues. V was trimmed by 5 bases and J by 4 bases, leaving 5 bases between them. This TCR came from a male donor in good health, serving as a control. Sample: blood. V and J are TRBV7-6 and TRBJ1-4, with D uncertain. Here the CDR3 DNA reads TGTGCCAGCAGCCACAGTAATGAAAAACTGTTTTTT. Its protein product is CASSHSNEKLFF.